Sequencing of this T cell receptor beta chain was carried out in a study of shared T cell receptors in the human thymus (dated by TCRdb to 2020 to 2023). Looking at the study overall: The study examined how the human thymus generates shared, self-reactive T-cell receptor alpha chains.

Worth noting for this clone: This receptor's antigen is unknown. There are no base qualities to consult, and no much larger clone falls within one base.

The germline V gene supplies CDR1 MGHDK and CDR2 SYGVNS. Trimming costs V 7 bases and J 2 bases, and their ends lie 9 bases apart. The CDR3 runs 12 residues from the cysteine to the phenylalanine. CDR3 DNA is the only sequence kept; it has 36 bases, read in frame from the first base. Libraries were made using the immunoSEQ multiplex PCR assay. Imported from immuneACCESS, the table was reduced by TCRdb to in-frame sequences with V and J called. These copies leave out some clones; in studies compared against another copy, an unresolved V gene accounts for under half, and the cause of the remainder is not known. The sample has 450,000 to 650,000 clones on record, about 80% of them singletons. The leading ten clones occupy around 0.013% of the sample. These data are also associated with another study on human thymus T cells. As described in the second report: The donors were immunologically healthy infants in Finland who had open corrective cardiac surgery for congenital heart defects. The thymus tissue came from surgical resects taken out during corrective cardiac surgery. Usage of V and J gene segments appeared to be biased in both the thymic and the peripheral blood repertoires. According to the related research, thymic TCR repertoires were highly overlapping among unrelated individuals. TCR alpha and beta repertoires from roughly eight infant thymus samples and a few related peripheral blood samples were characterized in the study. The cohort included more than 5 male and two female infants, with donor ages spanning 7 to 244 days. Thymocytes were mechanically released from the tissue and were stored as pellets of roughly 9.5-30 million cells at -70 degrees C. A QIAsymphony instrument was used to extract genomic DNA from the frozen cell pellets. The immunoSEQ multiplex PCR assay was used to amplify the TCRB and TCRAD loci from a standardized quantity of quality-controlled genomic DNA. Amplicons spanned the V(D)J region at a length sufficient to cover the CDR3 and identify V and J genes. The amplicons were sequenced on an Illumina platform via the commercial immunoSEQ service. Primer bias and sequencing errors were corrected using previously described methods, and TCRAD and TCRB definitions followed the IMGT database. The repertoires were analysed using immunoSEQ Analyzer 3.0 and VDJTools for basic statistics, V/J segment usage, diversity estimates, rarefaction and pairwise overlap. To estimate diversity, the Chao1, ChaoE, Efron-Thisted, Shannon and inverse Simpson indices were applied, and diversity was also estimated on datasets down-sampled to the smallest sample. Repertoire overlap was assessed by strict matching of CDR3 nucleotide sequence, V gene and J gene, and clustering was done by Jaccard-based multidimensional scaling. On average, roughly 850,000 unique TCRB clonotypes were obtained from thymus samples, compared with 80,000 to 85,000 from blood samples.

The sequenced material came from thymocytes. The sequence is built from TRBV25-1 and TRBJ2-7; there is no confident call for the D gene. The sequence derives from a boy under two years old with a congenital heart defect. Donor details come from another sample of the same person, matched by shared clones. The CDR3 amino acid sequence is: CASKAGTYEQYF. The DNA sequence reads TGTGCCAGCAAGGCAGGAACCTACGAGCAGTACTTC.